This T cell receptor (beta chain) was obtained from a study of post-analysis software for immune sequencing data. Study-wide context: The patients showed relapsing-remitting, secondary progressive and progressive-relapsing multiple sclerosis courses. Study outcomes and limitations: Pronounced co-clustering by F measure was evident among identically batched samples. In patients, about 5 TRBV segments were more frequent than in controls, with TRBV5-6, TRBV5-1 and TRBV20-1 among them.

Presence of unique molecular identifiers characterized the TCR beta cDNA libraries. Input of roughly 0.85 to 11 million T cells yielded 500,000 to 550,000 cDNA molecules. TCRdb reprocessed the PCR reads with MiXCR, giving one entry per CDR3 protein. Of hundreds of thousands of distinct CDR3 sequences detected, more than 50% appear once; the ten largest clones hold over 9%. This clonotype came up once. Its matching antigen is unknown. V was trimmed by 1 base and J by 4 bases, leaving 17 bases between them. CDR3 length: 17 residues. CDR1 and CDR2 (germline): MNHNS, SASEGT. The V gene is TRBV6-1, the J gene TRBJ2-1; D not resolved. The sample taken for sequencing was blood. The receptor's source is a girl aged 2 to 9 with multiple sclerosis. CDR3 residues: CASSEVHLGQLYNEQFF. The CDR3 DNA follows: TGTGCCAGCAGTGAAGTTCACTTAGGGCAACTATACAATGAGCAGTTCTTC.